This T cell receptor (beta chain) derives from a study of blood T cell repertoires in COVID-19. Study-wide context: Acute and convalescent COVID-19 specimens originated in the United States, Italy and Spain. The analysed material was cDNA or gDNA that came from T cells, B-cell-depleted T cells, or PBMCs.

Germline CDR1 reads LNHNV; CDR2 reads YYDKDF (reference sequence). The CDR3 is 15 residues long. Trimming pared 0 bases from V and 5 bases from J, leaving 11 bases between. In the authors' methods: Researchers report that nucleated cell counts were estimated from reference gene primer amplification. Data came from immunoSEQ multiplex PCR; TCRdb stores just in-frame clones and leaves some out. V, J and clone size reflect that table, while D and trimming were determined from the DNA. Among 130,000 or so clones, 70% to 90% were seen once, and the ten largest hold 3% to 4%. The sequence derives from a man in his 60s with acute or convalescent COVID-19. This chain joins TRBV15 and TRBJ1-5; no firm D call. Material: peripheral blood. The CDR3 nucleotides read TGTGCCACCAGCAGAGATAAGGAGACCTATCAGCCCCAGCATTTT. The encoded protein is CATSRDKETYQPQHF.